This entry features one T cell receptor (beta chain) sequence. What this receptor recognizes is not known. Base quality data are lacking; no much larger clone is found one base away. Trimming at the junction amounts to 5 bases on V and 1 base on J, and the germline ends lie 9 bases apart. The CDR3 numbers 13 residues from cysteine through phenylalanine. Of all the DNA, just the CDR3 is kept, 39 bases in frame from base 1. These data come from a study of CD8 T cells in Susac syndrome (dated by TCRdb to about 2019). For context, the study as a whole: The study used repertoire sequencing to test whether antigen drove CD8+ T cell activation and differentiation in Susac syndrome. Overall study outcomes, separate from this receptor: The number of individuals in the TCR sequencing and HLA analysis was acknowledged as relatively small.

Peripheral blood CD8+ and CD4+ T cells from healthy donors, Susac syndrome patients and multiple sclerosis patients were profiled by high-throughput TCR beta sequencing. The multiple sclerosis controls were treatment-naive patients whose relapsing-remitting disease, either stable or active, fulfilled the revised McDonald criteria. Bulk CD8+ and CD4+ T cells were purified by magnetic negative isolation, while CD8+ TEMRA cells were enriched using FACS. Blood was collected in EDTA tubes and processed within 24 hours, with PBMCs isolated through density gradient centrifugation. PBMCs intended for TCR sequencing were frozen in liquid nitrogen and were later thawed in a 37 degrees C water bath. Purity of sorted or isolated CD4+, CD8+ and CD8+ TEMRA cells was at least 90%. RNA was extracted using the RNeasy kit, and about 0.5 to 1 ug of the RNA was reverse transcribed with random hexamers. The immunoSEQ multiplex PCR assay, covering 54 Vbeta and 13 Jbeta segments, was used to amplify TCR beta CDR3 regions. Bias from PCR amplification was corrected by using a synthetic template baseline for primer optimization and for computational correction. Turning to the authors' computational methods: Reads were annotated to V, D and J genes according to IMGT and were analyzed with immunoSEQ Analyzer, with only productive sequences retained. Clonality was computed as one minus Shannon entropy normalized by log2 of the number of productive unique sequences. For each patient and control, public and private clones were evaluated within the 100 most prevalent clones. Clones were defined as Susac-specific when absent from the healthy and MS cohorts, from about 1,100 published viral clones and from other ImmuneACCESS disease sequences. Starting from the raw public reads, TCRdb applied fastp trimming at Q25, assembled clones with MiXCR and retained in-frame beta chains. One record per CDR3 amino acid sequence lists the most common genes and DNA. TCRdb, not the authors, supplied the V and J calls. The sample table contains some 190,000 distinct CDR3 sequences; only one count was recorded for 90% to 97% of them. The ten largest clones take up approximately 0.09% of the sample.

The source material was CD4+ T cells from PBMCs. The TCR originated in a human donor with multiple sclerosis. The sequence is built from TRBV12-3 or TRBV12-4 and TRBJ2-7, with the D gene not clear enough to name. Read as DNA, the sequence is TGTGCCAGCAGTCCAGAAATATCCTACGAGCAGTACTTC. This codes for CASSPEISYEQYF.